A single sample gave rise to the 27 T cell receptor beta chains below, sequenced in a study of T cell changes during pregnancy in multiple sclerosis. Here immunoSEQ multiplex PCR was the method, and the copy in TCRdb shows in-frame clones only, minus some. Of approximately 83,000 clones in the sample, about 93% are singletons; the top ten hold over 3.5%. The sequencing here drew on peripheral blood, taken in the first trimester of pregnancy. The receptor source for this set is a female donor with multiple sclerosis, enrolled in a pregnancy study.

Only one count was recorded for this clone. The rearrangement links TRBV6-1 to TRBJ1-1; TRBD1 might be the D (5 bases). The germline CDR1 and CDR2 sequences are MNHNS and SASEGT. V was clipped by 4 bases and J by 4 bases, with 16 bases between them. This CDR3 is 15 amino acids long. The CDR3 nucleotides are TGTGCCAGCAGTGCCTCGACAGCCTGGAGCACTGAAGCTTTCTTT. This sequence encodes CASSASTAWSTEAFF.

This sequence joins TRBV5-5 and TRBJ1-2; D perhaps matches TRBD1 (6 bases). This CDR3 comprises 15 residues. Trimming pared 4 bases from V and 0 bases from J, leaving 13 bases between. Germline V CDR1 and CDR2: SGHKS, YYEKEE (reference sequence). CDR3 bases: TGTGCCAGCAGCCCGTTCGGACAGACTAACTATGGCTACACCTTC. Translated, it gives CASSPFGQTNYGYTF.

The chain links TRBV19 to TRBJ1-5, with a tentative D call TRBD1 (5 bases). Per the germline V gene, CDR1 is LNHDA and CDR2 is SQIVND (reference sequence). The V and J ends lost 5 bases and 2 bases respectively, with 13 bases between them. This CDR3 has 15 amino acids. The CDR3 region is CASSERGAGNQPQHF. As DNA, the CDR3 is TGTGCCAGTAGTGAGCGGGGCGCGGGCAATCAGCCCCAGCATTTT.

The chain is built from TRBV20-1 and TRBJ1-2, with unresolved D. Trimming took off 1 base at V and 4 bases at J, with 4 bases between the two ends. In germline, CDR1 is DFQATT, CDR2 SNEGSKA (reference sequence). CDR3 length: 11 amino acids. The CDR3 nucleotides are TGCAGTGCTAGAGGAGGCTATGGCTACACCTTC. Protein product: CSARGGYGYTF.

The chain has TRBV7-9 and TRBJ2-5, with D perhaps matching TRBD2 (6 bases). V dropped 1 base and J dropped 2 bases, with 11 bases sitting between them. The germline V gene encodes CDR1 SEHNR and CDR2 FQNEAQ (reference sequence). The CDR3 has 15 residues. The CDR3 sequence is CASSLGGTEQETQYF. DNA of the CDR3: TGTGCCAGCAGCTTAGGCGGGACGGAACAAGAGACCCAGTACTTC.

The chain couples TRBV6-6 to TRBJ2-1, with D perhaps TRBD1 (5 bases). The V gene's germline CDR1 is MNHNY and CDR2 SVGAGI (reference sequence). The V gene lost 6 bases and the J gene lost 6 bases, with 15 bases spanning the gap. The CDR3 runs to 14 residues. In DNA form, the CDR3 reads TGTGCCAGCAGGGACAACATGGGTACCAATGAGCAGTTCTTC. This codes for CASRDNMGTNEQFF.

This rearrangement joins TRBV7-8 to TRBJ2-2; D gene ambiguous. The CDR3 sequence is 11 residues long. CDR1 is SGHVS, CDR2 FQNEAQ, per germline. Trimming took 5 bases from V and 5 from J, leaving 3 bases between them. The DNA for the CDR3 is TGTGCCAGCAGCCAAACCGGGGAGCTGTTTTTT. It encodes CASSQTGELFF.

The chain has TRBV15 and TRBJ1-6; 12 nucleotides align to TRBD1. The CDR3 contains 22 residues. V trimming: 1 base; J trimming: 6 bases; junction bases outside the gene matches: 19. Germline CDR1 and CDR2: LNHNV and YYDKDF (reference sequence). The CDR3 reads CATSRGFLGTGGLGIGNSPLHF. In DNA form, the CDR3 reads TGTGCCACCAGCAGAGGTTTTCTTGGGACAGGGGGCCTCGGAATTGGTAATTCACCCCTCCACTTT.

The chain has TRBV29-1 and TRBJ2-3; D is undetermined. The CDR3 totals 10 residues. V was clipped by 8 bases and J by 2 bases, with 5 bases between them. CDR1 is SQVTM, CDR2 ANQGSEA, per germline. The CDR3 protein is CSIHTDTQYF. CDR3 nucleotide sequence: TGCAGCATCCACACAGATACGCAGTATTTT.

CDR3 sequence (DNA): TGTGCCAGCAGCTCGTTTCGGGACAGCTATGGCTACACCTTC. Translated: CASSSFRDSYGYTF. The chain links TRBV7-2 to TRBJ1-2; TRBD1 agrees at 7 bases. Looked up from germline, CDR1 is SGHTA and CDR2 is FQGNSA. The CDR3 contains 14 residues. Trimming cost V 4 bases and J 4 bases; bases outside gene matches: 6.

For the CDR3, the DNA is TGTGCCAGCAGTTCGACAGCAAACACTGAAGCTTTCTTT. Encoded protein: CASSSTANTEAFF. This rearrangement joins TRBV6-6 to TRBJ1-1; weak D call: TRBD1 (5 bases). The CDR3 is 13 amino acids. Trimming cost V 4 bases and J 2 bases, with 8 bases left between them. Germline CDR1 is MNHNY and CDR2 is SVGAGI (reference sequence).

The chain combines TRBV11-3 with TRBJ2-3; maybe TRBD1 (5 bases). V was trimmed by 3 bases and J by 10 bases, leaving 14 bases between them. This CDR3 contains 13 residues. Germline loops: CDR1 SGHNT, CDR2 YENEEA. CDR3 nucleotide sequence: TGTGCCAGCAGCTTGGCCAGGGATAATCCGCAGTATTTT. Translating it yields CASSLARDNPQYF.

J is TRBJ2-7 and V is TRBV5-1; 7 bases line up with TRBD2. The CDR3 consists of 14 residues. Germline-derived CDR1 and CDR2 are SGHRS and YFSETQ. The J segment lost 3 bases and the V segment lost 0 bases, leaving 3 bases of the junction unmatched. CDR3 sequence reads: CASSLGPGGYEQYF. CDR3 DNA: TGCGCCAGCAGCTTGGGACCGGGGGGCTACGAGCAGTACTTC.

The rearrangement joins TRBV2 to TRBJ1-5; the D gene is possibly TRBD1 (6 bases). The germline V gene has CDR1 SNHLY and CDR2 FYNNEI. The CDR3 has 14 amino acids. V lost 4 bases, J lost 6 bases, and 13 bases lay in between. This CDR3 is CASSVTGRGQPQHF. The CDR3 nucleotides are TGTGCCAGCAGTGTAACAGGGAGAGGTCAGCCCCAGCATTTT.

Worth noting for this clone: The sample carries other DNA sequences with the same CDR3. CDR3 DNA sequence: TGTGCCAGCAGCTTGGTCGAAATTTCAGGGGGAGAGACCCAGTACTTC. It is translated as CASSLVEISGGETQYF. This chain uses TRBV7-2 with TRBJ2-5, with TRBD1 identical over 7 bases. Trimming took 3 bases from V and 4 from J; bases not matched to a gene: 11. The CDR3 loop spans 16 amino acids. CDR1 is SGHTA and CDR2 is FQGNSA in the germline V gene.

This rearrangement joins TRBV4-2 to TRBJ2-1, with D maybe TRBD2 (6 bases). The ends were cut back, 3 bases at V and 6 bases at J, with 12 bases in the middle. The CDR3 has 14 amino acids. Germline CDR1 and CDR2: LGHNA and YNFKEQ. In nucleotides, the CDR3 is TGTGCCAGCAGCCACGCGGGACTTCGCAATGAGCAGTTCTTC. As protein: CASSHAGLRNEQFF.

The CDR3 loop is CASSLPTGGTEAFF. In DNA form, the CDR3 reads TGTGCCAGCAGCTTGCCGACAGGGGGCACTGAAGCTTTCTTT. V is TRBV5-8 and J is TRBJ1-1; 9 bases are shared with TRBD1. CDR1 is SGHTS, CDR2 YDEGEE, per germline. This CDR3 spans 14 amino acids. Trimming took 1 base from V and 4 from J; bases not matched to a gene: 2.

The rearrangement links TRBV7-8 to TRBJ1-1, with a possible D match to TRBD1 (5 bases). This CDR3 comprises 16 residues. Germline V CDR1 and CDR2: SGHVS, FQNEAQ. The germline V and J ends were trimmed by 4 bases and 1 base, with 16 bases remaining between them. The CDR3 reads CASSSLAHTGNTEAFF. In DNA form, the CDR3 reads TGTGCCAGCAGCTCCTTAGCCCATACAGGGAACACTGAAGCTTTCTTT. The full variable domain, completed using reference TRBV7-8 and TRBJ1-1, is GAGVSQSPRYKVAKRGQDVALRCDPISGHVSLFWYQQALGQGPEFLTYFQNEAQLDKSGLPSDRFFAERPEGSVSTLKIQRTQQEDSAVYLCASSSLAHTGNTEAFFGQGTRLTVV.

The chain carries TRBV2 and TRBJ1-2; TRBD1 might be the D (5 bases). In germline, CDR1 is SNHLY, CDR2 FYNNEI. With 5 bases removed from V and 4 bases from J, the gap between germline ends came to 11 bases. This CDR3 has 13 residues. The CDR3 nucleotides are TGTGCCAGCAGTTTCGACAGAGCCTATGGCTACACCTTC. It specifies CASSFDRAYGYTF.

Here the CDR3 DNA reads TGTGCCAGCAGCTTATCTTGGCAAGCGGGAGGCACAGATACGCAGTATTTT. Encoded protein: CASSLSWQAGGTDTQYF. V gene TRBV7-2 combines with J gene TRBJ2-3; 8 bases fit TRBD2. V trimming: 2 bases; J trimming: 1 base; junction bases outside the gene matches: 8. From germline, CDR1 is SGHTA and CDR2 FQGNSA. There are 17 residues in the CDR3. The whole variable domain, remainder taken from reference TRBV7-2 and TRBJ2-3, is GAGVSQSPSNKVTEKGKDVELRCDPISGHTALYWYRQSLGQGLEFLIYFQGNSAPDKSGLPSDRFSAERTGGSVSTLTIQRTQQEDSAVYLCASSLSWQAGGTDTQYFGPGTRLTVL.

The rearrangement joins TRBV4-2 to TRBJ1-5; the D gene is possibly TRBD1 (5 bases). Per germline, CDR1 LGHNA and CDR2 YNFKEQ. The ends were cut back, 3 bases at V and 4 bases at J, with 19 bases in the middle. This CDR3 has 17 amino acids. Here the CDR3 DNA reads TGTGCCAGCAGCCATCTCAAGGAGGGGTTGAGTAATCAGCCCCAGCATTTT. Its protein product is CASSHLKEGLSNQPQHF.

V usage is TRBV6-5 and J usage is TRBJ2-7; D is unclear. Germline CDR1 MNHEY, CDR2 SVGAGI. This CDR3 is built from 12 residues. Trimming took off 6 bases at V and 6 bases at J, with 12 bases between the two ends. CDR3 nucleotide sequence: TGTGCCAGCAGCCTAGGCCCCCTCGAGCAGTACTTC. Translating it yields CASSLGPLEQYF.

The V call is TRBV13, the J call TRBJ2-1; 9 bases match TRBD1. This CDR3 contains 16 residues. The V and J ends lost 4 bases and 9 bases, in that order; junction bases with no gene match: 13. Germline-derived CDR1 and CDR2 are PRHDT and FYEKMQ (reference sequence). As DNA, the CDR3 is TGTGCCAGCAGCTACTTATATGACAGGGGGATTGGTGAGCAGTTCTTC. Translating gives CASSYLYDRGIGEQFF.

The gene calls are TRBV5-8 and TRBJ1-5, with D uncertain. Per germline, CDR1 SGHTS and CDR2 YDEGEE. V was trimmed by 4 bases and J by 6 bases, leaving 14 bases between them. The CDR3 runs to 14 residues. CDR3: CASSRFSGGQPQHF. CDR3 in DNA: TGTGCCAGCAGCCGTTTCTCCGGTGGTCAGCCCCAGCATTTT.

V usage is TRBV7-2 and J usage is TRBJ2-2, with TRBD1 matching 9 bases. J was trimmed by 5 bases and V by 5 bases; bases with no gene match: 9. The CDR3 sequence is 16 residues long. Germline V CDR1 and CDR2: SGHTA, FQGNSA. DNA for the CDR3: TGTGCCAGCAGCCCAACCGGGACAGGGAAAACCGGGGAGCTGTTTTTT. Residues: CASSPTGTGKTGELFF.

The V and J genes are TRBV4-1 and TRBJ1-2; 8 nucleotides line up with TRBD1. The germline CDR1 and CDR2 sequences are MGHRA and YSYEKL. CDR3 length: 13 residues. V was clipped by 4 bases and J by 8 bases; unmatched bases: 6. The CDR3 here is CASSLQGAEGYTF. CDR3 nucleotide sequence: TGCGCCAGCAGCCTGCAGGGGGCTGAAGGCTACACCTTC.

This clone came up once. The CDR3 region is CASSSGQGNLETQYF. CDR3 DNA sequence: TGTGCCAGTAGTTCTGGACAGGGAAACTTGGAGACCCAGTACTTC. This chain joins TRBV19 and TRBJ2-5, with 8 bases that match TRBD1. With 5 bases clipped from V and 5 bases from J, the junction kept 10 bases outside the gene matches. The CDR3 has 15 residues. Germline CDR1 LNHDA, CDR2 SQIVND (reference sequence).